This T cell receptor (beta chain) was recovered during a study of graft-versus-host responses after intestinal transplantation. Repertoires were generated with immunoSEQ multiplex PCR, while TCRdb's copy carries only in-frame clones and drops some. The table has 80,000 to 100,000 clones, about 90% seen once. Concerning this clone: Its target is unknown.

CDR3 length: 14 amino acids. The chain carries TRBV21-1 and TRBJ1-2; TRBD1, the table's D call, lacks a check against the DNA. TRBV21-1 is reported as a pseudogene. The receptor comes from a human donor who received an intestinal transplant. Sequences were derived from unstimulated CD4+ T cells sorted from spleen or lymph node cells, sampled before intestinal transplant. CDR3 sequence: CASPSEGANYGYTF. DNA for the CDR3: TGTGCCAGCCCCTCTGAAGGGGCTAACTATGGCTACACCTTC.